This T cell receptor beta chain derives from a study of blood T cell repertoires in COVID-19. Study background: Samples came from the United States, Italy and Spain, spanning acute and convalescent COVID-19.

Profiled with immunoSEQ multiplex PCR; TCRdb holds only in-frame clones, not every one. The sample yields nearly 200,000 clones, 70% to 90% seen once. What was sequenced was peripheral blood. This receptor was obtained from a woman aged 40 to 50 who had recovered from COVID-19.

In DNA form, the CDR3 reads TGTGCCACCAGTTCGGAGGGTTTCGAAGAGACCCAGTACTTC. It codes for CATSSEGFEETQYF. The chain employs TRBV24-1 and TRBJ2-5; D might be TRBD2 (6 bases). Germline V lookup: CDR1 KGHDR, CDR2 SFDVKD. Trimming cost V 6 bases and J 3 bases, with 13 bases left between them. The CDR3 spans 14 residues.